These 21 T cell receptor beta chains share one sample of origin, sequenced in a study of cytomegalovirus exposure and HLA in healthy donors. In the PCR, 60 Vbeta and 13 Jbeta primers were used. This table comes from immunoSEQ multiplex PCR, and its TCRdb copy is limited to in-frame clones, with some not included. Here the sample spans hundreds of thousands of clones, around 76% being singletons. The sequenced sample consisted of PBMCs. The receptors were sampled from a man younger than 35 in good health and CMV-seronegative.

The rearrangement links TRBV27 to TRBJ2-7, with TRBD2 matching 12 bases. Germline V gives CDR1 MNHEY, CDR2 SMNVEV (reference sequence). Trimming took 5 bases from V and 2 from J; bases not matched to a gene: 1. The CDR3 spans 14 residues. In DNA, the CDR3 is TGTGCCAGCAGTCGGACTAGCGGGACCTACGAGCAGTACTTC. This translates into CASSRTSGTYEQYF.

This clone was observed a single time. The chain employs TRBV7-9 and TRBJ2-6; the match to TRBD1 covers 8 bases. Germline loops: CDR1 SEHNR, CDR2 FQNEAQ (reference sequence). V lost 5 bases and J lost 2; bases outside the gene matches: 5. The CDR3 loop spans 16 amino acids. The CDR3 loop is CASSSYRGTGANVLTF. CDR3 DNA: TGTGCCAGCAGCAGTTACAGGGGGACTGGGGCCAACGTCCTGACTTTC.

The rearrangement joins TRBV11-2 to TRBJ2-5, with 8 bases aligning to TRBD2. Germline loops: CDR1 SGHAT, CDR2 FQNNGV. CDR3 length equals 12 residues. J gave up 3 bases and V 9 bases, and 3 bases lay outside the gene matches. The CDR3: CASRAGEETQYF. The CDR3 DNA follows: TGTGCCAGTAGAGCGGGAGAAGAGACCCAGTACTTC. The entire variable domain, with the rest obtained from reference TRBV11-2 and TRBJ2-5, is as follows: EAGVAQSPRYKIIEKRQSVAFWCNPISGHATLYWYQQILGQGPKLLIQFQNNGVVDDSQLPKDRFSAERLKGVDSTLKIQPAKLEDSAVYLCASRAGEETQYFGPGTRLLVL.

This clone occurred once. The rearrangement joins TRBV30 to TRBJ2-7, with a weak D call TRBD1 (5 bases). CDR1 GTSNPN and CDR2 SVGIG come from the germline V gene (reference sequence). The ends were cut back, 1 base at V and 0 bases at J, with 10 bases in the middle. This CDR3 is 14 amino acids long. The CDR3 protein is CAWSARQFSYEQYF. CDR3 in DNA: TGTGCCTGGAGTGCCCGACAGTTCTCCTACGAGCAGTACTTC.

Only a few counts were recorded for this clone. The chain has TRBV10-3 and TRBJ2-3; 10 bases fit TRBD2. Germline V lookup: CDR1 ENHRY, CDR2 SYGVKD. The CDR3 is 15 amino acids. The ends lost 11 bases at V and 0 bases at J; junction bases unmatched: 8. The CDR3 is CAVGLAALSTDTQYF. Written as DNA, the CDR3 is TGTGCCGTTGGACTAGCGGCTTTAAGCACAGATACGCAGTATTTT.

This chain links TRBV28 with TRBJ2-1, with 10 bases lining up with TRBD2. This CDR3 region has 16 residues. V was clipped by 4 bases and J by 8 bases; unmatched bases: 11. Per the germline V gene, CDR1 is MDHEN and CDR2 is SYDVKM. The CDR3 here is CASSYWSGRAVDEQFF. The CDR3 DNA is TGTGCCAGCAGTTATTGGAGCGGGAGGGCCGTGGATGAGCAGTTCTTC.

V usage is TRBV21-1 and J usage is TRBJ2-3; the tabulated D call, TRBD1, remains unverified against the DNA. TRBV21-1 is annotated as a pseudogene. The CDR3 loop spans 20 amino acids. For the CDR3, the DNA is TGTGCCAGCAGCAATCTGAGTAGGCAGGGGAGAAGGGCACACACAGATACGCAGTATTTT. This sequence encodes CASSNLSRQGRRAHTDTQYF.

The genes are TRBV30 and TRBJ1-3; 8 bases are shared with TRBD1. The trim removed 5 bases at V and 3 bases at J, leaving 0 bases unmatched. The germline gives CDR1 GTSNPN, CDR2 SVGIG (reference sequence). This CDR3 spans 12 amino acids. CDR3 amino acids: CAWDRGGNTIYF. The DNA of the CDR3 is TGTGCCTGGGACAGGGGTGGAAACACCATATATTTT.

This clone turned up a few times. The rearrangement joins TRBV2 to TRBJ2-5; TRBD2 might be the D (5 bases). This CDR3 spans 15 amino acids. CDR1 is SNHLY, CDR2 FYNNEI, per germline. Trimming took 0 bases from V and 5 from J, leaving 13 bases between them. The CDR3 spells CASSEARVTRETQYF. The CDR3 bases are TGTGCCAGCAGTGAAGCGAGGGTGACGCGGGAGACCCAGTACTTC.

CDR3 residues: CASMPTDRGRDEQYF. DNA for the CDR3: TGTGCCAGTATGCCCACGGACAGGGGGCGGGACGAGCAGTACTTC. The chain has TRBV19 and TRBJ2-7, with 11 bases lining up with TRBD1. Germline V gene sequence: CDR1 LNHDA, CDR2 SQIVND (reference sequence). J lost 5 bases, V lost 7 bases, and 10 bases had no gene match. The CDR3 sequence is 15 residues long.

This clone was recorded only once. Written as DNA, the CDR3 is TGTGCCAGCAGAGGACTAGCGGGAGCCAACGAGCAGTACTTC. Protein sequence: CASRGLAGANEQYF. The genes are TRBV2 and TRBJ2-7, with TRBD2 matching 13 bases. Germline trimming cut 6 bases from V and 5 bases from J; bases unmatched to any gene: 4. Germline V gives CDR1 SNHLY, CDR2 FYNNEI. CDR3 length: 14 residues.

This clone came up a few times. The chain recombines TRBV11-2 with TRBJ2-3, with TRBD2 identical over 12 bases. V lost 1 base and J lost 4; bases outside the gene matches: 6. The CDR3 extends over 17 amino acids. CDR1 is SGHAT and CDR2 is FQNNGV in the germline V gene. CDR3 loop: CASSLGWTSGISDTQYF. The CDR3 bases are TGTGCCAGCAGCTTAGGCTGGACTAGCGGGATCTCAGATACGCAGTATTTT.

V gene TRBV1 combines with J gene TRBJ2-1; whether TRBD1, the table's D call, matches the DNA was not checked. TRBV1 is termed a pseudogene. The CDR3 length is 16 residues. The CDR3 spells CTSSQDRRQCSGEQFF. The CDR3 DNA reads as TGCACCAGCAGCCAAGATAGAAGACAGTGCTCGGGTGAGCAGTTCTTC.

This clone was seen just once. The chain has TRBV5-4 and TRBJ2-4, with TRBD1 identical over 9 bases. The CDR3 consists of 13 residues. V was clipped by 4 bases and J by 8 bases; unmatched bases: 4. In germline, CDR1 is SGHNT, CDR2 YYREEE (reference sequence). The CDR3, as DNA: TGTGCCAGCAGCCTGGGACAGGGATACATTCAGTACTTC. Amino acid sequence: CASSLGQGYIQYF.

The chain uses TRBV10-1 and TRBJ2-1; TRBD2 agrees at 11 bases. Germline V gives CDR1 WNHNN, CDR2 SYGVQD (reference sequence). The junction had 6 bases not matched to a gene; V was cut back by 5 bases and J by 6 bases. The CDR3 totals 15 residues. The CDR3 DNA follows: TGCGCCAGCAGTCAAACGGGACTAGCGGTCAATGAGCAGTTCTTC. It encodes CASSQTGLAVNEQFF.

J is TRBJ2-3 and V is TRBV7-6; 8 bases fit TRBD2. The germline CDR1 and CDR2 sequences are SGHVS and FNYEAQ. The CDR3 is 14 amino acids. The V gene end was trimmed by 5 bases and the J gene end by 7 bases; junction bases not matched to a gene: 8. The CDR3: CASSPAGVSNTQYF. The CDR3 DNA reads as TGTGCCAGCAGCCCAGCGGGAGTCTCAAATACGCAGTATTTT.

V usage is TRBV6-6 and J usage is TRBJ1-5, with 10 nucleotides matching TRBD1. The germline V gene has CDR1 MNHNY and CDR2 SVGAGI (reference sequence). CDR3 length: 16 amino acids. Unmatched junction bases numbered 6, after V lost 4 bases and J lost 3 bases. The CDR3 here is CASSSGTGDPNQPQHF. The CDR3 nucleotides are TGTGCCAGCAGTTCCGGGACAGGGGACCCCAATCAGCCCCAGCATTTT.

This chain joins TRBV4-1 and TRBJ2-7; 8 bases match TRBD2. The germline CDR1 and CDR2 sequences are MGHRA and YSYEKL. J lost 2 bases, V lost 1 base, and 7 bases had no gene match. The CDR3 runs to 16 residues. DNA for the CDR3: TGCGCCAGCAGCCAAGGGCCAGCGGGAGTCGCCTACGAGCAGTACTTC. Residues: CASSQGPAGVAYEQYF.

In DNA form, the CDR3 reads TGCGCCAGCAGCTCACCGGGACAGGGCCCTAATGAAAAACTGTTTTTT. This codes for CASSSPGQGPNEKLFF. The J gene is TRBJ1-4, the V gene TRBV5-1; 9 nucleotides agree with TRBD1. CDR3 length: 16 residues. After removal of 3 bases from V and 3 bases from J, the junction contained 6 bases not matched to a gene. CDR1 is SGHRS and CDR2 is YFSETQ in the germline V gene.

The rearrangement uses TRBV19 and TRBJ1-1; perhaps TRBD1 as D (6 bases). Germline V gene lookup returns CDR1 LNHDA and CDR2 SQIVND (reference sequence). The CDR3 sequence is 16 residues long. V was shortened by 3 bases and J by 4 bases, with 18 bases between the two germline ends. This CDR3 is CASSMVRGAGGTEAFF. CDR3 DNA sequence: TGTGCCAGTAGTATGGTGCGGGGGGCCGGGGGCACTGAAGCTTTCTTT.

The table lists this clone with a few counts. The V call is TRBV27, the J call TRBJ2-2; 9 nucleotides agree with TRBD2. J was trimmed by 5 bases and V by 6 bases; bases with no gene match: 13. Germline CDR1 and CDR2: MNHEY and SMNVEV (reference sequence). The CDR3 runs to 17 residues. The CDR3 loop reads CASSPFRAGGGTGELFF. CDR3 nucleotide sequence: TGTGCCAGCAGCCCGTTTCGAGCGGGAGGTGGGACCGGGGAGCTGTTTTTT.